This passage covers 16 T cell receptor beta chains from one sample sequenced in a study of CD8+CD57+ T cells in acquired aplastic anemia. Previously, flow cytometry had revealed CD8+CD57+ cell expansion in the patients chosen for sequencing. Genomic DNA constituted the template upon which TCR beta VDJ and CDR3 profiling was performed. TCRdb re-analysed the reads in MiXCR, keeping a single row per CDR3 protein. Among about 160,000 distinct CDR3 sequences listed, 45% to 55% were seen once. Sequenced sample: sorted CD4+, CD8+, or CD8+CD57+ T cells (not recorded which) from PBMCs. Every receptor here comes from a human donor with aplastic anemia.

Ten or more counts support this clonotype. The chain combines TRBV19 with TRBJ1-2; 9 bases line up with TRBD1. V trimming: 5 bases; J trimming: 3 bases; junction bases outside the gene matches: 4. This CDR3 has 14 residues. Germline CDR1 reads LNHDA; CDR2 reads SQIVND (reference sequence). As DNA, the CDR3 is TGTGCCAGTAGTCGGACAGGGGTCGACTATGGCTACACCTTC. This sequence encodes CASSRTGVDYGYTF. The entire variable domain, with the rest obtained from reference TRBV19 and TRBJ1-2, is as follows: DGGITQSPKYLFRKEGQNVTLSCEQNLNHDAMYWYRQDPGQGLRLIYYSQIVNDFQKGDIAEGYSVSREKKESFPLTVTSAQKNPTAFYLCASSRTGVDYGYTFGSGTRLTVV.

This clonotype appeared once. One end of the junction varies from germline; a read error may be responsible. The chain employs TRBV10-3 and TRBJ1-3; D remains ambiguous. This CDR3 has 16 residues. CDR1 is ENHRY, CDR2 SYGVKD, per germline. The CDR3 sequence is CAISEGRRSPGSTIYF. The CDR3 DNA reads as TGTGCCATCAGTGAGGGCAGGAGAAGCCCTGGAAGCACCATATATTTT.

J is TRBJ1-1 and V is TRBV4-3; no firm D call. Trimming removed 1 base at V and 2 bases at J, with 14 bases between. Germline V lookup: CDR1 LGHNA, CDR2 YSLEER. The CDR3 sequence is 16 residues long. The CDR3 loop is CASSQVGRAFNTEAFF. CDR3 nucleotide sequence: TGCGCCAGCAGCCAAGTAGGTAGGGCCTTTAACACTGAAGCTTTCTTT.

This clonotype was observed many times. The genes are TRBV5-1 and TRBJ2-2; a weak D match, TRBD1 (6 bases). V lost 5 bases and J 0 bases, leaving 14 bases between the germline ends. There are 16 residues in the CDR3. The germline V gene has CDR1 SGHRS and CDR2 YFSETQ. CDR3 residues: CASSFQDSSNTGELFF. The CDR3 region has the DNA TGCGCCAGCAGTTTCCAGGACAGTTCGAACACCGGGGAGCTGTTTTTT.

The genes are TRBV7-2 and TRBJ2-3; possible D gene TRBD2, 5 bases. This CDR3 spans 12 amino acids. CDR1 and CDR2 from the germline V gene are SGHTA and FQGNSA. V lost 7 bases and J 5 bases, leaving 10 bases between the germline ends. CDR3 nucleotide sequence: TGTGCCAGCACTGGGAGCGGAGATACGCAGTATTTT. Amino acid sequence: CASTGSGDTQYF.

This clonotype occurred many times. The J gene is TRBJ2-7, the V gene TRBV2; D unresolved. V lost 9 bases, J lost 2 bases, and 17 bases lay in between. Germline CDR1 SNHLY, CDR2 FYNNEI. The CDR3 sequence is 14 residues long. In DNA, the CDR3 is TGTGCCAGTCGTACGGGTTTATCGGCCTACGAGCAGTACTTC. This gives the protein CASRTGLSAYEQYF.

This clonotype was detected once. The chain combines TRBV10-3 with TRBJ2-5; D is perhaps TRBD1 (6 bases). Trimming cost V 0 bases and J 4 bases, with 9 bases left between them. The CDR3 totals 14 residues. Germline CDR1 ENHRY, CDR2 SYGVKD. The CDR3 bases are TGTGCCATCAGTGAGTCGACCAGGGGAGAGACCCAGTACTTC. This codes for CAISESTRGETQYF.

Ten or more counts support this clonotype. This CDR3 is CASTGLALSGANVLTF. CDR3 bases: TGTGCCAGCACGGGACTAGCCCTCTCTGGGGCCAACGTCCTGACTTTC. The chain has TRBV2 and TRBJ2-6; 9 bases agree with TRBD2. There are 16 residues in the CDR3. V trimming: 7 bases; J trimming: 0 bases; junction bases outside the gene matches: 4. Germline assignment: CDR1 SNHLY and CDR2 FYNNEI.

The chain uses TRBV6-1 and TRBJ1-5; D possibly corresponds to TRBD1 (5 bases). V lost 3 bases to trimming and J lost 3 bases, with 9 bases between them. In germline, CDR1 is MNHNS, CDR2 SASEGT. The CDR3 length is 14 residues. CDR3 coding DNA: TGTGCCAGCAGTGAGGACAATTCCAATCAGCCCCAGCATTTT. Translation gives CASSEDNSNQPQHF.

This clonotype was seen ten or more times. The rearrangement joins TRBV3-1 to TRBJ2-7; no firm D call. This CDR3 is built from 11 residues. Looked up from germline, CDR1 is LGHDT and CDR2 is YNNKEL (reference sequence). V lost 1 base to trimming and J lost 5 bases, with 3 bases between them. The CDR3 protein is CASSQGNEQYF. The CDR3 DNA is TGTGCCAGCAGCCAAGGGAACGAGCAGTACTTC.

This chain links TRBV20-1 with TRBJ1-2, with D maybe TRBD1 (6 bases). The V end was cut by 3 bases, the J end by 4 bases, with 15 bases between. Germline V CDR1 and CDR2: DFQATT, SNEGSKA (reference sequence). This CDR3 has 14 amino acids. The CDR3 loop is CSARGEGQRYGYTF. As DNA, the CDR3 is TGCAGTGCTAGGGGCGAGGGACAACGCTATGGCTACACCTTC.

The chain links TRBV29-1 to TRBJ2-5, with 10 nucleotides matching TRBD1. CDR1 and CDR2 (germline): SQVTM, ANQGSEA. Unmatched junction bases numbered 13, after V lost 7 bases and J lost 5 bases. The CDR3 is made up of 15 amino acids. As DNA, the CDR3 is TGCAGCGCAATCCCGGGGACAGGGGTAGGCGAGACCCAGTACTTC. Protein sequence: CSAIPGTGVGETQYF.

This clonotype was recorded many times. The chain joins TRBV20-1 to TRBJ2-5, with 9 bases matching TRBD2. Germline CDR1 DFQATT, CDR2 SNEGSKA (reference sequence). The CDR3 spans 13 residues. With V trimmed by 4 bases and J by 4 bases, 4 bases remained unmatched. CDR3 region: CSAKLAGGETQYF. For the CDR3, the DNA is TGCAGTGCTAAACTAGCGGGTGGAGAGACCCAGTACTTC.

This clonotype was seen many times. This chain links TRBV5-1 with TRBJ2-6; TRBD1 is a possible D gene (6 bases). This CDR3 is built from 17 residues. Germline V gene data show CDR1 as SGHRS and CDR2 as YFSETQ. V lost 4 bases to trimming and J lost 0 bases, with 14 bases between them. The chain's CDR3 is CASSDRKGISGANVLTF. In DNA, the CDR3 is TGCGCCAGCAGCGACAGGAAGGGAATCTCTGGGGCCAACGTCCTGACTTTC. The variable domain in full, with the rest retrieved from reference TRBV5-1 and TRBJ2-6, is KAGVTQTPRYLIKTRGQQVTLSCSPISGHRSVSWYQQTPGQGLQFLFEYFSETQRNKGNFPGRFSGRQFSNSRSEMNVSTLELGDSALYLCASSDRKGISGANVLTFGAGSRLTVL.

The chain employs TRBV7-2 and TRBJ1-5; tentative D call: TRBD1 (5 bases). Germline CDR1 reads SGHTA; CDR2 reads FQGNSA. Trimming cost V 6 bases and J 4 bases, with 16 bases left between them. The CDR3 consists of 15 residues. CDR3 coding DNA: TGTGCCAGCAGTAAAGGAGGAGGGGTGAATCAGCCCCAGCATTTT. The encoded protein is CASSKGGGVNQPQHF.

This clonotype was found once. The chain employs TRBV2 and TRBJ2-7; 8 bases match TRBD1. V gave up 6 bases and J gave up 2 bases; unmatched junction bases: 6. Germline V gene sequence: CDR1 SNHLY, CDR2 FYNNEI. The length of the CDR3 is 14 residues. This CDR3 is CASRPGTGTYEQYF. Written as DNA, the CDR3 is TGTGCCAGCAGACCCGGGACAGGAACCTACGAGCAGTACTTC.